The 32 T cell receptor beta chains in this list originate from one sample, sequenced in a study of blood T cell repertoires in COVID-19. Sequenced by immunoSEQ multiplex PCR; TCRdb stores in-frame clones only, minus some. Of roughly 150,000 clones listed, 88% are singletons. Sequencing was carried out using peripheral blood. All receptors derive from a man aged 45 to 65 who had recovered from COVID-19.

V and J are TRBV5-4 and TRBJ1-1, with a weak D call TRBD1 (5 bases). The length of the CDR3 is 16 residues. Deletions cut 0 bases from V and 0 bases from J, with 12 bases between. Germline CDR1 is SGHNT and CDR2 is YYREEE (reference sequence). The CDR3, as DNA: TGTGCCAGCAGCTTGGTGGGCAGGGCGATGAACACTGAAGCTTTCTTT. Translation gives CASSLVGRAMNTEAFF.

The rearrangement joins TRBV4-1 to TRBJ2-7, with unresolved D. The CDR3 has 16 residues. The V end was cut by 0 bases, the J end by 0 bases, with 12 bases between. Germline V gene sequence: CDR1 MGHRA, CDR2 YSYEKL. CDR3 sequence: CASSQEPSHSSYEQYF. In DNA, the CDR3 is TGCGCCAGCAGCCAAGAACCCTCCCACAGCTCCTACGAGCAGTACTTC.

The CDR3 DNA reads as TGTGCCAGCAGCTTAATATATGGATTGGGGGGGGATGAAGGCAATCAGCCCCAGCATTTT. As protein: CASSLIYGLGGDEGNQPQHF. The chain has TRBV7-8 and TRBJ1-5; D perhaps matches TRBD1 (5 bases). The CDR3 is made up of 20 amino acids. Per the germline V gene, CDR1 is SGHVS and CDR2 is FQNEAQ. Trimming took off 2 bases at V and 2 bases at J, with 25 bases between the two ends.

V and J are TRBV7-6 and TRBJ1-6; 8 bases agree with TRBD1. The CDR3 consists of 17 residues. The junction had 9 bases not matched to a gene; V was cut back by 1 base and J by 7 bases. CDR1 SGHVS and CDR2 FNYEAQ come from the germline V gene. The CDR3 DNA follows: TGTGCCAGCAGCTTAGTGGGGCAGGGGGCACGAAATTCACCCCTCCACTTT. Its translation: CASSLVGQGARNSPLHF.

This chain uses TRBV19 with TRBJ2-7; no clear D. V was trimmed by 4 bases and J by 0 bases, leaving 10 bases between them. The germline V gene encodes CDR1 LNHDA and CDR2 SQIVND (reference sequence). This CDR3 region has 14 residues. The CDR3 sequence: CASSTLGGSYEQYF. As DNA, the CDR3 is TGTGCCAGTAGTACCCTTGGCGGCTCCTACGAGCAGTACTTC. Based on the CDR3 plus reference TRBV19 and TRBJ2-7, the full variable domain is DGGITQSPKYLFRKEGQNVTLSCEQNLNHDAMYWYRQDPGQGLRLIYYSQIVNDFQKGDIAEGYSVSREKKESFPLTVTSAQKNPTAFYLCASSTLGGSYEQYFGPGTRLTVT.

This clone was detected only a few times. CDR3 nucleotide sequence: TGTGCCAGCAGCCAGGACAATTACTATGGCTACACCTTC. Its protein product is CASSQDNYYGYTF. J is TRBJ1-2 and V is TRBV7-9; TRBD1 is a possible D gene (5 bases). This CDR3 has 13 amino acids. Germline loops: CDR1 SEHNR, CDR2 FQNEAQ (reference sequence). Trimming cost V 5 bases and J 3 bases, with 10 bases left between them.

This chain connects TRBV7-9 to TRBJ1-6, with 9 positions matching TRBD1. From germline, CDR1 is SEHNR and CDR2 FQNEAQ (reference sequence). Trimming at V came to 0 bases and at J to 10 bases, leaving 4 bases not matched to a gene. This CDR3 comprises 15 residues. The CDR3 region is CASSLATGGESPLHF. Written as DNA, the CDR3 is TGTGCCAGCAGCTTAGCCACAGGGGGCGAATCACCCCTCCACTTT.

The chain combines TRBV19 with TRBJ2-2; D ambiguous. This CDR3 region has 13 residues. Between the trimmed V and J ends, which lost 2 bases and 1 base, there was a span of 2 bases. Germline V gene data show CDR1 as LNHDA and CDR2 as SQIVND (reference sequence). The CDR3: CASSIQNTGELFF. The CDR3 nucleotides read TGTGCCAGTAGTATACAGAACACCGGGGAGCTGTTTTTT.

This sequence joins TRBV3-1 (or the pseudogene TRBV3-2) and TRBJ2-2, with 8 bases matching TRBD1. J was trimmed by 5 bases and V by 4 bases; bases with no gene match: 6. Germline V lookup: CDR1 LGHDT, CDR2 YNNKEL (reference sequence). The CDR3 length is 15 residues. The CDR3 is CASSLRQGWTGELFF. DNA of the CDR3: TGTGCCAGCAGCCTTCGACAGGGGTGGACCGGGGAGCTGTTTTTT.

This chain connects TRBV4-3 to TRBJ2-7; 10 nucleotides align to TRBD1. The germline V gene has CDR1 LGHNA and CDR2 YSLEER. V shed 1 base, J shed 2 bases, and the junction held 5 bases outside the gene matches. CDR3 size: 16 residues. The CDR3 DNA follows: TGCGCCAGCAGCCAAGGACAGGGACAGGGGACCTACGAGCAGTACTTC. This translates into CASSQGQGQGTYEQYF.

This sequence joins TRBV5-1 and TRBJ1-2; the D gene is possibly TRBD1 (5 bases). The length of the CDR3 is 12 residues. Between the trimmed V and J ends, which lost 1 base and 7 bases, there was a span of 8 bases. Per germline, CDR1 SGHRS and CDR2 YFSETQ. The DNA for the CDR3 is TGCGCCAGCAGCTTGAACCAGGGTGGCTACACCTTC. It specifies CASSLNQGGYTF.

This sequence joins TRBV27 and TRBJ2-7; 11 bases are a match to TRBD2. The germline CDR1 and CDR2 sequences are MNHEY and SMNVEV (reference sequence). The CDR3 is made up of 14 amino acids. V dropped 6 bases and J dropped 3; count of bases not matched to a gene: 4. This CDR3 reads CASRWTSGHYEQYF. CDR3 sequence (DNA): TGTGCCAGCAGATGGACTAGCGGGCACTACGAGCAGTACTTC.

CDR3 region: CASTPSGRAIDTQYF. The CDR3 DNA sequence: TGTGCCAGCACCCCTAGCGGGAGGGCCATAGATACGCAGTATTTT. This chain uses TRBV11-3 with TRBJ2-3, with TRBD2 matching 12 bases. V lost 7 bases to trimming and J lost 5 bases; unmatched junction nucleotides: 7. Germline CDR1 and CDR2: SGHNT and YENEEA. The CDR3 extends over 15 amino acids.

The chain combines TRBV7-2 with TRBJ1-2; 8 nucleotides align to TRBD1. With 6 bases clipped from V and 0 bases from J, the junction kept 3 bases outside the gene matches. CDR1 SGHTA and CDR2 FQGNSA come from the germline V gene. The CDR3 contains 14 residues. The CDR3 DNA reads TGTGCCAGCAGAACAGGGGGGACTAACTATGGCTACACCTTC. This codes for CASRTGGTNYGYTF.

The gene calls are TRBV6-1 and TRBJ2-7, with D possibly matching TRBD1 (5 bases). CDR1 is MNHNS, CDR2 SASEGT, per germline. The ends were cut back, 1 base at V and 2 bases at J, with 9 bases in the middle. The CDR3 consists of 14 residues. The CDR3 loop is CASSEDRPPYEQYF. CDR3 sequence (DNA): TGTGCCAGCAGTGAAGACAGGCCCCCCTACGAGCAGTACTTC.

This rearrangement joins TRBV21-1 to TRBJ2-3; TRBD1, the table's D call, was not compared with the DNA. TRBV21-1 is given as a pseudogene. The CDR3 covers 15 residues. For the CDR3, the DNA is TGTGCCAGCAGCAAACCTGCAGTGCGCACAGATACGCAGTATTTT. Its protein product is CASSKPAVRTDTQYF.

The chain couples TRBV18 to TRBJ2-1; tentatively, D is TRBD1 (5 bases). CDR3 length equals 14 residues. CDR1 is KGHSH, CDR2 LQKENI, per germline. Trimming cost V 3 bases and J 9 bases, with 15 bases left between them. The CDR3 nucleotides read TGTGCCAGCTCACCCCCCATGAATGGGGCTGAGCAGTTCTTC. It is translated as CASSPPMNGAEQFF.

This clone was observed a single time. The chain carries TRBV30 and TRBJ2-7; 10 nucleotides match TRBD2. CDR3 length: 15 amino acids. V shed 4 bases, J shed 4 bases, and the junction held 10 bases outside the gene matches. The germline V gene encodes CDR1 GTSNPN and CDR2 SVGIG (reference sequence). CDR3 nucleotide sequence: TGTGCCTGGACAAAGCGGGGGGGACCTTCTTACGAGCAGTACTTC. It encodes CAWTKRGGPSYEQYF.

The rearrangement links TRBV19 to TRBJ1-2, with 8 bases lining up with TRBD1. Trimming at V came to 4 bases and at J to 8 bases, leaving 9 bases not matched to a gene. CDR3 length equals 14 residues. From germline, CDR1 is LNHDA and CDR2 SQIVND (reference sequence). The CDR3 DNA sequence: TGTGCCAGTAGTAGCCTCGGACAGGGCGCCGGCTACACCTTC. As protein: CASSSLGQGAGYTF.

This chain connects TRBV2 to TRBJ1-2; TRBD1 matches 7 bases. The CDR3 is 13 amino acids. Germline V gene data show CDR1 as SNHLY and CDR2 as FYNNEI. V dropped 4 bases and J dropped 8; count of bases not matched to a gene: 7. CDR3 bases: TGTGCCAGCAGTGCACAGGGGCCGGAGGGCTACACCTTC. Translation: CASSAQGPEGYTF.

This clone was recorded once. The rearrangement links TRBV30 to TRBJ2-6; 7 bases match TRBD1. Germline V CDR1 and CDR2: GTSNPN, SVGIG (reference sequence). The CDR3 is 15 amino acids. V trimming: 4 bases; J trimming: 0 bases; junction bases outside the gene matches: 3. CDR3 loop: CAWTQGVSGANVLTF. In DNA, the CDR3 is TGTGCCTGGACCCAGGGGGTCTCTGGGGCCAACGTCCTGACTTTC. Looking up the rest from reference TRBV30 and TRBJ2-6 gives the full variable domain: SQTIHQWPATLVQPVGSPLSLECTVEGTSNPNLYWYRQAAGRGLQLLFYSVGIGQISSEVPQNLSASRPQDRQFILSSKKLLLSDSGFYLCAWTQGVSGANVLTFGAGSRLTVL.

This sequence joins TRBV5-1 and TRBJ2-7, with D possibly matching TRBD2 (6 bases). Trimming removed 0 bases from V and 5 bases from J, with 12 bases in between. CDR1 is SGHRS, CDR2 YFSETQ, per germline. The CDR3 has 14 amino acids. This chain's CDR3 is CASSLGGVPHEQYF. CDR3 coding DNA: TGCGCCAGCAGCTTGGGGGGGGTCCCCCACGAGCAGTACTTC.

This clone was seen once. The rearrangement joins TRBV6-5 to TRBJ1-2, with D tentatively TRBD1 (6 bases). The ends were cut back, 4 bases at V and 5 bases at J, with 17 bases in the middle. Per the germline V gene, CDR1 is MNHEY and CDR2 is SVGAGI. The CDR3 has 15 amino acids. The DNA of the CDR3 is TGTGCCAGCAGTTCTGTTTGGGACACCTCGTATGGCTACACCTTC. Translation: CASSSVWDTSYGYTF.

The chain combines TRBV2 with TRBJ2-5, with TRBD2 matching 7 bases. V gave up 2 bases and J gave up 1 base; unmatched junction bases: 4. The CDR3 sequence is 15 residues long. Germline loops: CDR1 SNHLY, CDR2 FYNNEI. This CDR3 reads CASSELAVFQETQYF. The CDR3 DNA follows: TGTGCCAGCAGTGAACTAGCGGTATTCCAAGAGACCCAGTACTTC.

This chain connects TRBV18 to TRBJ2-1; TRBD1 aligns across 7 bases. With V trimmed by 8 bases and J by 4 bases, 11 bases remained unmatched. The CDR3 consists of 15 residues. Germline CDR1 is KGHSH and CDR2 is LQKENI. CDR3 amino acids: CASTPLGTEYNEQFF. Written as DNA, the CDR3 is TGTGCCAGCACCCCCCTAGGGACAGAATACAATGAGCAGTTCTTC.

V usage is TRBV19 and J usage is TRBJ1-4; no clear D. This CDR3 has 15 amino acids. The germline V gene encodes CDR1 LNHDA and CDR2 SQIVND (reference sequence). Trimming left V 3 bases short and J 8 bases short, with 16 bases between. The CDR3 sequence is CASSIRVGGHEKLFF. CDR3 nucleotides: TGTGCCAGTAGTATTCGAGTCGGTGGGCACGAAAAACTGTTTTTT.

This rearrangement joins TRBV3-1 (or the pseudogene TRBV3-2) to TRBJ1-5, with D tentatively TRBD1 (5 bases). This CDR3 is 16 amino acids long. Trimming cost V 4 bases and J 0 bases, with 13 bases left between them. CDR1 and CDR2 from the germline V gene are LGHDT and YNNKEL (reference sequence). Here the CDR3 reads CASSRGTAYSNQPQHF. In DNA form, the CDR3 reads TGTGCCAGCAGCCGCGGGACGGCGTATAGCAATCAGCCCCAGCATTTT.

This chain links TRBV7-6 with TRBJ2-1; 8 positions match TRBD1. Germline V gene sequence: CDR1 SGHVS, CDR2 FNYEAQ. V was clipped by 1 base and J by 8 bases; unmatched bases: 4. The CDR3 length is 14 residues. The CDR3, as DNA: TGTGCCAGCAGCTTAGTCTCAGGGGGCGATGAGCAGTTCTTC. It encodes CASSLVSGGDEQFF.

This chain uses TRBV28 with TRBJ1-2, with 12 bases fitting TRBD1. The CDR3 contains 18 residues. Losses at the gene ends were 6 bases for V and 4 bases for J; bases not matched to a gene: 15. Germline V gene lookup returns CDR1 MDHEN and CDR2 SYDVKM. The CDR3 spells CASREQSGTGGGGYGYTF. The CDR3 DNA is TGTGCCAGCAGAGAACAATCCGGGACAGGGGGCGGGGGCTATGGCTACACCTTC.

CDR3 coding DNA: TGTGCCAGCAGCCCCGGCCGAGGGCGGGAAGAGACCCAGTACTTC. It is translated as CASSPGRGREETQYF. The chain couples TRBV7-2 to TRBJ2-5; a weak D match, TRBD2 (5 bases). The CDR3 has 15 residues. The V gene lost 5 bases and the J gene lost 3 bases, with 16 bases spanning the gap. The germline V gene encodes CDR1 SGHTA and CDR2 FQGNSA.

The chain links TRBV10-2 to TRBJ1-4; 7 nucleotides align to TRBD1. The germline gives CDR1 WSHSY, CDR2 SAAADI. Trimming removed 6 bases from V and 8 bases from J; junction bases left unmatched: 9. The CDR3 runs 14 residues. The CDR3 here is CASRRGRGEEKLFF. The CDR3 DNA reads as TGCGCCAGCAGGAGGGGGCGCGGCGAAGAAAAACTGTTTTTT.

The V call is TRBV19, the J call TRBJ2-2; TRBD1 matches at 8 bases. Germline V gene lookup returns CDR1 LNHDA and CDR2 SQIVND (reference sequence). J was trimmed by 3 bases and V by 3 bases; bases with no gene match: 9. This CDR3 contains 17 residues. CDR3 protein: CASSIRARGRDTGELFF. For the CDR3, the DNA is TGTGCCAGTAGTATTCGCGCCAGGGGGCGGGACACCGGGGAGCTGTTTTTT.